These 3 T cell receptor beta chains came from one sample sequenced in a study of T cells in localized non-small cell lung cancer. Libraries were prepared by immunoSEQ multiplex PCR; TCRdb keeps only in-frame clonotypes and omits some of them. The table has 20,000 to 25,000 clones, around 84% seen once; the top ten hold about 2.3%. The sequencing here drew on peripheral blood, taken before any cancer treatment. These TCRs come from a man aged 35 to 69 with stage I lung adenocarcinoma.

This chain uses TRBV5-1 with TRBJ2-3; 13 positions agree with TRBD2. The CDR3 is made up of 15 amino acids. Germline CDR1 is SGHRS and CDR2 is YFSETQ. Trimming removed 5 bases from V and 6 bases from J; junction bases left unmatched: 6. CDR3 coding DNA: TGCGCCAGCAGGCGACTAGCGGGAGGCTACGATACGCAGTATTTT. Protein product: CASRRLAGGYDTQYF. Variable domain in full (rest from reference TRBV5-1 and TRBJ2-3): KAGVTQTPRYLIKTRGQQVTLSCSPISGHRSVSWYQQTPGQGLQFLFEYFSETQRNKGNFPGRFSGRQFSNSRSEMNVSTLELGDSALYLCASRRLAGGYDTQYFGPGTRLTVL.

V usage is TRBV5-4 and J usage is TRBJ2-6; 7 nucleotides match TRBD1. This CDR3 has 15 residues. Germline V CDR1 and CDR2: SGHNT, YYREEE (reference sequence). The ends lost 3 bases at V and 4 bases at J; junction bases unmatched: 4. CDR3 residues: CASSYTGVGANVLTF. CDR3 coding DNA: TGTGCCAGCAGCTATACAGGGGTAGGGGCCAACGTCCTGACTTTC.

There are a few counts of this clone. The genes are TRBV10-1 and TRBJ2-1; 7 bases line up with TRBD1. CDR3 size: 15 residues. Unmatched junction bases numbered 11, after V lost 2 bases and J lost 10 bases. Germline loops: CDR1 WNHNN, CDR2 SYGVQD (reference sequence). The CDR3: CASSERGLGNIEQFF. The CDR3 bases are TGCGCCAGCAGTGAGAGGGGGCTAGGGAACATCGAGCAGTTCTTC.